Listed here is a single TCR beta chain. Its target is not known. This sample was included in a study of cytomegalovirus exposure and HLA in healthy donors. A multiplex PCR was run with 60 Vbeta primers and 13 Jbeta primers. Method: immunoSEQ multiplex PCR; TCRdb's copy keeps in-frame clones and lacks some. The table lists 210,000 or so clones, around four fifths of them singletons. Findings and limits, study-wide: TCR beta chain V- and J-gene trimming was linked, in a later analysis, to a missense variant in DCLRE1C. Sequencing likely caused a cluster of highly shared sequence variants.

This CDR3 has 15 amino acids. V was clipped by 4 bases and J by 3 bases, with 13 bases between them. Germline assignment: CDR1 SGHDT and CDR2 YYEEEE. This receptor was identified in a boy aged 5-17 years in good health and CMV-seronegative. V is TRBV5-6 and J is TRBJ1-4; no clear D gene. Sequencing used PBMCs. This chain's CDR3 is CASSPNRSPNEKLFF. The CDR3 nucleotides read TGTGCCAGCAGCCCCAACAGATCCCCTAATGAAAAACTGTTTTTT.